This T cell receptor (beta chain) was sequenced for a study of OX40 agonist ivuxolimab in advanced cancers. Sequenced by immunoSEQ multiplex PCR; TCRdb stores in-frame clones only, minus some. The sample consists of approximately 80,000 clones, 90% of them appearing once. This CDR3 region has 14 residues. The ends were cut back, 6 bases at V and 0 bases at J, with 9 bases in the middle. Germline lookup yields CDR1 MNHEY and CDR2 SVGAGI. This chain connects TRBV6-5 to TRBJ1-5; no reliable D call. The receptor was isolated from an adult with an advanced solid tumor such as melanoma, head and neck, liver or kidney cancer. Sequencing was performed on CD4+ or CD8+ T cells sorted from blood, taken in a trial of the OX40 agonist ivuxolimab. As DNA, the CDR3 is TGTGCCAGCAGAAAGGAGGCTAGCAATCAGCCCCAGCATTTT. This gives the protein CASRKEASNQPQHF.